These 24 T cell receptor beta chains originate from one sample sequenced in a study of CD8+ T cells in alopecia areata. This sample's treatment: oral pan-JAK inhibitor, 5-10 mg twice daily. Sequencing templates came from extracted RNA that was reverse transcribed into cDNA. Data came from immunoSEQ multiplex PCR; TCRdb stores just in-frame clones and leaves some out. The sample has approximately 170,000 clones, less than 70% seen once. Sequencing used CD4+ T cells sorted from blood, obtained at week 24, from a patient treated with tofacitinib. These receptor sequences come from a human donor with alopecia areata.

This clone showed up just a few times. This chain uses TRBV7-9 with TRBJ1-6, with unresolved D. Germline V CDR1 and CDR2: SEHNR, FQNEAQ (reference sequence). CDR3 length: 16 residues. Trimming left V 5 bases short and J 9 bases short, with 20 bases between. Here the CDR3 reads CASSPRRELRGSPLHF. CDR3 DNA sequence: TGTGCCAGCAGCCCCCGACGGGAACTTCGGGGTTCACCCCTCCACTTT.

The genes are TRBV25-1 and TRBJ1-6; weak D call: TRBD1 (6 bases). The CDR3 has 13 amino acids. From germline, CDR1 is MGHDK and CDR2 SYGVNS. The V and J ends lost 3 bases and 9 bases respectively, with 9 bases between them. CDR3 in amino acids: CASSDRGGSPLHF. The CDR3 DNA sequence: TGTGCCAGCAGTGACAGGGGTGGTTCACCCCTCCACTTT.

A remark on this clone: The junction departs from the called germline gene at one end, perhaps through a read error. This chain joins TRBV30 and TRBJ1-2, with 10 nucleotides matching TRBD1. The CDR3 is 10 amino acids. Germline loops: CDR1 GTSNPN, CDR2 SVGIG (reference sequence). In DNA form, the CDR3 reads TGTGCCTTGGGGGAGGGACAGGGGAGCTTC. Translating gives CALGEGQGSF.

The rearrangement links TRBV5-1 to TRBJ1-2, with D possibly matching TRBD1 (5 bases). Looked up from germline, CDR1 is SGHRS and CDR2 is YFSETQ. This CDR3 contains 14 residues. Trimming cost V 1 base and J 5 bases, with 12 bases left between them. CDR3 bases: TGCGCCAGCAGCTTGACCGACAGTACGTATGGCTACACCTTC. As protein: CASSLTDSTYGYTF. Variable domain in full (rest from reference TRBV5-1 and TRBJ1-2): KAGVTQTPRYLIKTRGQQVTLSCSPISGHRSVSWYQQTPGQGLQFLFEYFSETQRNKGNFPGRFSGRQFSNSRSEMNVSTLELGDSALYLCASSLTDSTYGYTFGSGTRLTVV.

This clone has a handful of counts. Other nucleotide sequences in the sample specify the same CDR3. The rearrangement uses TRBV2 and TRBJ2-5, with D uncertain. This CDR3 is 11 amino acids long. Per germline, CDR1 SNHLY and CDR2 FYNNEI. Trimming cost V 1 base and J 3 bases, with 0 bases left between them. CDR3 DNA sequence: TGTGCCAGCAGTGAAGAAGAGACCCAGTACTTC. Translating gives CASSEEETQYF. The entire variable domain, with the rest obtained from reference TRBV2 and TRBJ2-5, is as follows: EPEVTQTPSHQVTQMGQEVILRCVPISNHLYFYWYRQILGQKVEFLVSFYNNEISEKSEIFDDQFSVERPDGSNFTLKIRSTKLEDSAMYFCASSEEETQYFGPGTRLLVL.

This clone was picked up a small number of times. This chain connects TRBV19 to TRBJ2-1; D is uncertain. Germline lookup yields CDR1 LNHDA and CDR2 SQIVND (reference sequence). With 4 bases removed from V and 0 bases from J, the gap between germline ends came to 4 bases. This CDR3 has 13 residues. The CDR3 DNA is TGTGCCAGTAGTACCACCTCCTACAATGAGCAGTTCTTC. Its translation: CASSTTSYNEQFF.

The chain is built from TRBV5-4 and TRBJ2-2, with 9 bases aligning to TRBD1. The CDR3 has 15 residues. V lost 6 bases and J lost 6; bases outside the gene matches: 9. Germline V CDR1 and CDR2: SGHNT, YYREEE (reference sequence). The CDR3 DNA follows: TGTGCCAGCAACAAAGGACAGGGGTTGTCCGGGGAGCTGTTTTTT. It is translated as CASNKGQGLSGELFF.

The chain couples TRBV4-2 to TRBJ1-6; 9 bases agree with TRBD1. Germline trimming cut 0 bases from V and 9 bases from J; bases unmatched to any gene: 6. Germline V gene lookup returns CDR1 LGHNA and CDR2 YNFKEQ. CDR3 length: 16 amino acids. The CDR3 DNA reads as TGTGCCAGCAGCCAAGACGGGGGACAGGGCCTTTCACCCCTCCACTTT. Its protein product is CASSQDGGQGLSPLHF.

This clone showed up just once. CDR3 DNA: TGTGCCAGCTCACCACCGGGGGAGGGGAATTCACCCCTCCACTTT. Its protein is CASSPPGEGNSPLHF. The chain recombines TRBV18 with TRBJ1-6; TRBD1 might be the D (5 bases). Germline values: CDR1 KGHSH, CDR2 LQKENI. This CDR3 spans 15 amino acids. Trimming pared 0 bases from V and 7 bases from J, leaving 10 bases between.

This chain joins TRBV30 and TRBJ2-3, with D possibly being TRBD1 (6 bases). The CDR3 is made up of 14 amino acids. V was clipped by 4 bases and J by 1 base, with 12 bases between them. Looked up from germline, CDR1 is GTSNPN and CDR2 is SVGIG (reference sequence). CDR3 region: CAWKIEGGTDTQYF. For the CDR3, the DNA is TGTGCCTGGAAGATAGAGGGGGGCACAGATACGCAGTATTTT.

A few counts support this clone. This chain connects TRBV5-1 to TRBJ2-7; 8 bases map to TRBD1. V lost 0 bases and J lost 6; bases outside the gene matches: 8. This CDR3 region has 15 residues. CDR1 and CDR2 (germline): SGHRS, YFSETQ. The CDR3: CASSLDTGGIGEQYF. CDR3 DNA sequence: TGCGCCAGCAGCTTGGATACAGGGGGAATAGGCGAGCAGTACTTC.

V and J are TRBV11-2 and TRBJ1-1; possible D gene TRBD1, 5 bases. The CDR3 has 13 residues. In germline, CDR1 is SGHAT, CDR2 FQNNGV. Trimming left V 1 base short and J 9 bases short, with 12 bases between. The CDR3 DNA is TGTGCCAGCAGCTTAGGAGTCAGGACAAAAGCTTTCTTT. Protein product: CASSLGVRTKAFF.

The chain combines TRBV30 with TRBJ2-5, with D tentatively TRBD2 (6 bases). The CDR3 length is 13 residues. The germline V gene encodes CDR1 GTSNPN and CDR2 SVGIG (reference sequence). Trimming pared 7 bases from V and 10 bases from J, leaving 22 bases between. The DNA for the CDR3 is TGTGCCTTTACTTCGTGGGGGGATCTTGGCCAGTACTTC. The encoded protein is CAFTSWGDLGQYF.

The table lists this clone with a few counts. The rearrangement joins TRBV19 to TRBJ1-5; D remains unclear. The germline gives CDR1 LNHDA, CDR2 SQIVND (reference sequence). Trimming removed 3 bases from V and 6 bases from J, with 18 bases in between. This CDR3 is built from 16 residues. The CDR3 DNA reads TGTGCCAGTAGTATTTCAGTTTTTGGCAGAAGTCAGCCCCAGCATTTT. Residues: CASSISVFGRSQPQHF.

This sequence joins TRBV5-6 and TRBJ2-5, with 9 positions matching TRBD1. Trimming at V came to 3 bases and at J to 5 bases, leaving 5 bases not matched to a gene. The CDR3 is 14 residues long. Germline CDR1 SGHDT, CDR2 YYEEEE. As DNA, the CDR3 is TGTGCCAGCAGCTATACAGGGGGCGGTGAGACCCAGTACTTC. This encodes CASSYTGGGETQYF.

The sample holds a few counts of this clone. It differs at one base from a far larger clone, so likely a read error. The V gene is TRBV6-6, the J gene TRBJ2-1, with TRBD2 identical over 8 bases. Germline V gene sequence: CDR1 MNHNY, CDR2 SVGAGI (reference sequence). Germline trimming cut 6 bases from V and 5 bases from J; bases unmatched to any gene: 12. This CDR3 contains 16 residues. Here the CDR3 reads CASSPIGGGIDNEQFF. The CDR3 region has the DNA TGTGCCAGCAGCCCAATAGGCGGGGGGATTGACAATGAGCAGTTCTTC.

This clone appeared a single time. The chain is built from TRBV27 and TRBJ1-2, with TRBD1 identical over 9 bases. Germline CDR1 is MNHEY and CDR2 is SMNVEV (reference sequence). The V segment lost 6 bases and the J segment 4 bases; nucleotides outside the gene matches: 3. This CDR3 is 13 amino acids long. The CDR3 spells CASSQGQGYGYTF. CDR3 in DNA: TGTGCCAGCAGCCAGGGACAGGGCTATGGCTACACCTTC.

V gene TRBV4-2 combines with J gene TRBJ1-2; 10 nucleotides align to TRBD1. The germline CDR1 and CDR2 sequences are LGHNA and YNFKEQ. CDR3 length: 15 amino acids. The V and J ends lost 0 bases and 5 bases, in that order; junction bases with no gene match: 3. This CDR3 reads CASSQDWGQGYGYTF. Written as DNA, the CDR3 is TGTGCCAGCAGCCAAGACTGGGGACAGGGGTATGGCTACACCTTC.

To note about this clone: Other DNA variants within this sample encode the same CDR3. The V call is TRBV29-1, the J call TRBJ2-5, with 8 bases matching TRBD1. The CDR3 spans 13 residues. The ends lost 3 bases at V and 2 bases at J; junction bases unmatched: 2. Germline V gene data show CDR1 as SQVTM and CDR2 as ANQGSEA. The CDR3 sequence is CSVDRQGQETQYF. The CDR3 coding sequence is TGCAGCGTTGACCGACAGGGGCAAGAGACCCAGTACTTC.

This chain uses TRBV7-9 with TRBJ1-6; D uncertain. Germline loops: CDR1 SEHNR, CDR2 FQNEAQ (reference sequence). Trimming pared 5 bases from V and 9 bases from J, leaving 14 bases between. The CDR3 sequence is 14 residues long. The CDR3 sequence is CASSPTSISSPLHF. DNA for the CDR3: TGTGCCAGCAGCCCAACTTCAATTAGTTCACCCCTCCACTTT.

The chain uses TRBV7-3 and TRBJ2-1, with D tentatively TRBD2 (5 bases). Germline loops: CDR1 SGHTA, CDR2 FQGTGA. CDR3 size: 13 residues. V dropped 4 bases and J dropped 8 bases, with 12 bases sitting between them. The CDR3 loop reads CASSYTGGYEQFF. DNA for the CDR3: TGTGCCAGCAGCTACACGGGCGGGTATGAGCAGTTCTTC. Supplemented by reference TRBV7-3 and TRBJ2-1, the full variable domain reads GAGVSQTPSNKVTEKGKYVELRCDPISGHTALYWYRQSLGQGPEFLIYFQGTGAADDSGLPNDRFFAVRPEGSVSTLKIQRTERGDSAVYLCASSYTGGYEQFFGPGTRLTVL.

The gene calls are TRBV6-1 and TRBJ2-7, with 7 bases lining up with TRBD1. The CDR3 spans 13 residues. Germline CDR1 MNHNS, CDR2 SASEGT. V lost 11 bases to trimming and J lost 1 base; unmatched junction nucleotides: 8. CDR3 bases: TGTGCCGCAGGCCGACAGGGTTCCTACGAGCAGTACTTC. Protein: CAAGRQGSYEQYF.

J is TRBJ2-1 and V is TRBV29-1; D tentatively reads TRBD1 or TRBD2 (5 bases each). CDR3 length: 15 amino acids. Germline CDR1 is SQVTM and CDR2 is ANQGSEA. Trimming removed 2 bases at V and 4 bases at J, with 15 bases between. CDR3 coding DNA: TGCAGCGTTGAAATGTGGGGGACCAGGTACAATGAGCAGTTCTTC. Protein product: CSVEMWGTRYNEQFF.

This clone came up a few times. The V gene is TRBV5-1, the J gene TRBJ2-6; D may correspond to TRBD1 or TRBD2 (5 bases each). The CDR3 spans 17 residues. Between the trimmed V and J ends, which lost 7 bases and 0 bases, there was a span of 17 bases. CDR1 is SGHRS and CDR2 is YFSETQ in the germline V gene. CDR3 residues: CASDRDPLNSGANVLTF. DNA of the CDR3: TGCGCCAGCGACCGGGACCCGCTGAACTCTGGGGCCAACGTCCTGACTTTC.